This T cell receptor (beta chain) emerged from a study of T-cell memory formation after mild COVID-19. Whole-study findings and limits: Clones shrinking between day 15 and 85 showed a balanced CD4/CD8 split, and those that grew later tilted toward CD4+. Researchers found some responding clones in pre-infection memory, a sign that cross-reactive memory joined. A second wave of clones peaked on day 37, and their SARS-CoV-2 specificity went unconfirmed. Clones that contracted clustered mainly in CM and EM if CD4+ and in EMRA if CD8+.

The CDR3 totals 14 residues. The trim removed 3 bases at V and 2 bases at J, leaving 2 bases unmatched. Germline values: CDR1 MNHEY, CDR2 SVGAGI. This clonotype was counted only a few times. The target antigen is unknown. TCRdb itself ran the 5' RACE reads through MiXCR, one entry per CDR3 protein. The table lists 400,000 to 500,000 distinct CDR3 sequences, over 15% of them singletons. Sequenced material: PBMCs or a T cell subset sorted from them (not recorded which). This sequence originates from an adult woman who had mild COVID-19 (a few samples of this study predate the infection). Cell type and time point are not known. The chain recombines TRBV6-5 with TRBJ1-1; 8 bases line up with TRBD1. CDR3 protein: CASSYAGGNTEAFF. The CDR3 DNA is TGTGCCAGCAGTTATGCAGGGGGCAACACTGAAGCTTTCTTT.